The following is a T cell receptor (beta chain) sequence with its context. Its antigen is currently unknown. The assay was immunoSEQ multiplex PCR, and TCRdb's table has in-frame clones only and misses some. Among 95,000 to 150,000 clones listed, roughly 91% were seen once. The source of the sample is a study of T cell responses to AZD1222 COVID-19 vaccine. Findings and limits, study-wide: Elevations in Spike-specific TCR breadth and depth followed administration of two AZD1222 doses.

Per the germline V gene, CDR1 is SGHTS and CDR2 is YDEGEE. The V segment lost 5 bases and the J segment 2 bases; nucleotides outside the gene matches: 6. CDR3 size: 15 residues. The material sequenced was peripheral blood, taken 28 days after the second AZD1222 dose. The receptor's source is an adult who received the AZD1222 COVID-19 vaccine. V and J are TRBV5-8 and TRBJ1-5, with TRBD1 matching 8 bases. The CDR3 sequence is CASRTDRAGNQPQHF. CDR3 DNA: TGTGCCAGCAGGACGGACAGGGCGGGCAATCAGCCCCAGCATTTT.